This T cell receptor beta chain was sequenced during a study of low-dose radiotherapy and immunotherapy resistance in tumors (dated by TCRdb to between 2021 and 2024). Background on the whole study: In Cohort 1, 0.5 Gy per fraction was delivered every 2 weeks, and a total PTV dose of 6.5 Gy was prescribed. Nivolumab was administered intravenously as a 240 mg flat dose every two weeks, and ipilimumab was administered intravenously at 1 mg/kg every six weeks. Intravenous cyclophosphamide at 200 mg/m2 was administered every two weeks, one day ahead of each radiation and immunotherapy administration. Eight patients were included in the translational analysis, namely three from the first dose cohort plus the first five from the second dose cohort. The trial did not randomize participants into treatment groups. In Cohort 2, 1 Gy per fraction was delivered every two weeks, for a total of 13 Gy over 26 weeks. Starting on cycle 1 day 1, patients took 300 mg of aspirin by mouth once daily for four cycles.

TCRdb shows the sequencer as Illumina HiSeq 2500. First-strand cDNA was synthesized with Superscript III and a set of TRAV- and TRBV-specific primers, covering both TCRalpha and TCRbeta chains. TCRs were amplified with Phusion for roughly 20 PCR cycles using a constant-region primer together with the adapter attached to the V primers. Amplification of the isolated mRNA was done with the MessageAmp II aRNA Amplification Kit, which involved an approximately 16-hour in vitro transcription at 37 degrees C. The Dynabeads mRNA DIRECT Purification Kit was used to isolate mRNA for TCR sequencing. Indexed Illumina adapters were added in a second approximately 24-cycle Phusion PCR, and the resulting products were purified with AMPure XP beads. As for how the authors treated the data: Using custom Perl scripts, TCR sequences that encoded the same protein were pooled, out-of-frame sequences were dropped, and the abundance of each clonotype was calculated. The analysis excluded TCR sequences that were supported by just one read. Repertoire metrics included Shannon entropy, Gini index, clonality, richness, and frequency of TCRs shared between repertoires. Starting from the raw public reads, TCRdb applied fastp trimming at Q25, assembled clones with MiXCR and retained in-frame beta chains. When rows share a CDR3 protein, they turn into one entry using the most common DNA and genes. The V and J calls, along with clone size, are taken from TCRdb and not from the paper's own processing. Counted in this sample were nearly 60,000 distinct CDR3 sequences; 23% of them appeared once. The ten top clones hold 6.5% to 8% of the sample.

This clonotype was seen many times. Its antigen target is currently unknown. There are no base qualities to consult, and no much larger clone falls within one base. Per the publication, the time point label means: after trial treatment. This specimen's treatment or condition label, per the study, means: LDRT plus nivolumab, ipilimumab, low-dose cyclophosphamide and aspirin (RACIN trial). The donors came from RACIN, which was a single-arm phase I dose-escalation trial that paired nivolumab and ipilimumab with aspirin, low-dose cyclophosphamide and low-dose radiotherapy. Patients with advanced, TIL-negative solid tumors were considered eligible. Reading from cysteine to phenylalanine, the CDR3 counts 14 amino acids. Just the 42-base CDR3 DNA is kept, in frame starting at base 1. The V end loses 5 bases and the J end loses 10 bases, and a stretch of 18 bases separates them. According to the germline V gene, CDR1 reads MDHEN and CDR2 reads SYDVKM.

The clonotype comes from a male donor with prostate cancer. Sequenced material: PBMCs, taken after low-dose radiotherapy plus immunotherapy. The rearrangement joined TRBV28 to TRBJ2-1, with TRBD2 as a weak D call on 5 bases. CDR3 loop: CASSRQTMAPEQFF. The nucleotide sequence is given as TGTGCCAGCAGTCGCCAGACTATGGCTCCCGAGCAGTTCTTC.